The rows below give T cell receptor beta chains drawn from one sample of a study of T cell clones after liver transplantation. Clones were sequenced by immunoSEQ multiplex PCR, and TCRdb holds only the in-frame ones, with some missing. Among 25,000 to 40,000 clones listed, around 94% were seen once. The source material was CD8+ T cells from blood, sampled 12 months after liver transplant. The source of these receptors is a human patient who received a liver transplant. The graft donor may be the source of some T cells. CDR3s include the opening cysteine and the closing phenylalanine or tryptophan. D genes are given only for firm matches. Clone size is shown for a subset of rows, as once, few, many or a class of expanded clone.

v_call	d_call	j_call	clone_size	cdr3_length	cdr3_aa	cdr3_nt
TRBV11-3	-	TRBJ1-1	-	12	CASSLGPLEAFF	TGTGCCAGCAGCTTAGGACCGCTCGAGGCTTTCTTT
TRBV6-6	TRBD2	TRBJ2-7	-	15	CASSYTSGSSYEQYF	TGTGCCAGCAGTTACACTAGCGGGAGCTCCTACGAGCAGTACTTC
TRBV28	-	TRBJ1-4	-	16	CASSLFRDSTNEKLFF	TGTGCCAGCAGTTTATTCAGGGATTCAACTAATGAAAAACTGTTTTTT
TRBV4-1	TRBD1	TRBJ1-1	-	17	CASSHTTGGKGNTEAFF	TGCGCCAGCAGCCATACCACAGGGGGGAAGGGGAACACTGAAGCTTTCTTT
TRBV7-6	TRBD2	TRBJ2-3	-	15	CASSPRAGGTDTQYF	TGTGCCAGCAGCCCCCGAGCGGGAGGAACAGATACGCAGTATTTT
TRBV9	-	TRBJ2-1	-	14	CASSAGGGYNEQFF	TGTGCCAGCAGCGCCGGTGGGGGGTACAATGAGCAGTTCTTC
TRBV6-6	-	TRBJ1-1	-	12	CASSYGATEAFF	TGTGCCAGCAGTTACGGGGCCACTGAAGCTTTCTTT
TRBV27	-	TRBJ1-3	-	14	CASRGTSSRDTIYF	TGTGCCAGCAGAGGGACCTCAAGCAGGGACACCATATATTTT
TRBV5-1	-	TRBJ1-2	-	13	CASSSDRFYGYTF	TGCGCCAGCAGCTCCGACAGGTTCTATGGCTACACCTTC
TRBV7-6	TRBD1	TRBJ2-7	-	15	CASSLKGQVGYEQYF	TGTGCCAGCAGCTTAAAGGGACAGGTCGGATACGAGCAGTACTTC
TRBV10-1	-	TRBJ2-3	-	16	CASSDYRASDADTQYF	TGCGCCAGCAGTGATTATCGGGCTAGCGATGCAGATACGCAGTATTTT
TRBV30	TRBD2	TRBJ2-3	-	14	CATKLAGVLDTQYF	TGTGCCACAAAACTAGCGGGAGTATTGGATACGCAGTATTTT
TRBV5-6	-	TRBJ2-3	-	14	CASSGWGHLDTQYF	TGTGCCAGCAGCGGATGGGGACACCTAGATACGCAGTATTTT
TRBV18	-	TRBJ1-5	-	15	CASSPLRANNQPQHF	TGTGCCAGCTCACCACTAAGGGCTAACAATCAGCCCCAGCATTTT
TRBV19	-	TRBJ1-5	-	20	CASSIPQIDRPMNSNQPQHF	TGTGCCAGTAGTATCCCGCAGATCGACCGCCCTATGAATAGCAATCAGCCCCAGCATTTT
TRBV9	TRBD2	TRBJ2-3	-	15	CASSPPGGRSDTQYF	TGTGCCAGCAGCCCCCCGGGAGGGCGATCAGATACGCAGTATTTT
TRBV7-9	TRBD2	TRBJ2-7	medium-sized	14	CASSPPSGSYEQYF	TGTGCCAGCAGCCCTCCTAGCGGCTCCTACGAGCAGTACTTC
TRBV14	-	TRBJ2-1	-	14	CASSQKGSYNEQFF	TGTGCCAGCAGCCAGAAGGGGTCCTACAATGAGCAGTTCTTC
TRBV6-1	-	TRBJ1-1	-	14	CASSEAWGNEEAFF	TGTGCCAGCAGTGAAGCGTGGGGTAACGAGGAAGCTTTCTTT
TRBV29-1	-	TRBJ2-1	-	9	CSVASEQFF	TGCAGCGTTGCAAGTGAGCAGTTCTTC
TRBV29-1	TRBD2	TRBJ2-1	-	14	CSPDGREDYNEQFF	TGCAGCCCAGATGGGCGGGAGGACTACAATGAGCAGTTCTTC
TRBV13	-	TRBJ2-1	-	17	CASSLGPGLRDSNEQFF	TGTGCCAGCAGCTTAGGCCCGGGTTTGCGGGATAGTAATGAGCAGTTCTTC
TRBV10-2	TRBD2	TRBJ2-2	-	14	CASSPSGISGELFF	TGCGCCAGCAGTCCTAGCGGGATCAGCGGGGAGCTGTTTTTT
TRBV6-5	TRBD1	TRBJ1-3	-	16	CASSYGTAISGNTIYF	TGTGCCAGCAGTTACGGGACAGCCATCTCTGGAAACACCATATATTTT
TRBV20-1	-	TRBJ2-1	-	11	CSAAQGTEQFF	TGCAGTGCAGCTCAGGGTACTGAGCAGTTCTTC
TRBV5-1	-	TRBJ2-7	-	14	CASSFEGNSYEQYF	TGCGCCAGCAGCTTTGAGGGGAACTCCTACGAGCAGTACTTC
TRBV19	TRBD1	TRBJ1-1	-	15	CASSPRQGLMTEAFF	TGTGCCAGTAGTCCAAGACAGGGGCTGATGACTGAAGCTTTCTTT
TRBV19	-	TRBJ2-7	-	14	CASSPTTGSYEQYF	TGTGCCAGTAGTCCTACTACAGGATCCTACGAGCAGTACTTC
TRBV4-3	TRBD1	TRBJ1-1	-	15	CASSQDWTGAGGVFF	TGCGCCAGCAGCCAAGATTGGACAGGGGCCGGAGGGGTTTTCTTT
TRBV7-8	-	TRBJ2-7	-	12	CASSLVGYEQYF	TGTGCCAGCAGCTTAGTCGGCTACGAGCAGTACTTC
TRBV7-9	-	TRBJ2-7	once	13	CASSLILDYEQYF	TGTGCCAGCAGCTTAATTTTAGACTACGAGCAGTACTTC
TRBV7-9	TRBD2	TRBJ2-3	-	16	CASSLVRDGRGDTQYF	TGTGCCAGCAGCTTAGTCCGGGACGGGAGGGGAGATACGCAGTATTTT
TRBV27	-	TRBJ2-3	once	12	CASSSSPRTQYF	TGTGCCAGCAGTAGTTCTCCCCGGACGCAGTATTTT
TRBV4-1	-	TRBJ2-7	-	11	CASREGHEQYF	TGCGCCAGCAGGGAGGGCCACGAGCAGTACTTC
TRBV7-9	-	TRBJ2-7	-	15	CASSVRGRSDHEQYF	TGTGCCAGCAGTGTTCGGGGGCGATCAGACCACGAGCAGTACTTC
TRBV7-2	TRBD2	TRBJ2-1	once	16	CASSPTSGITVGEQFF	TGTGCCAGCAGCCCGACTAGCGGGATAACGGTCGGTGAGCAGTTCTTC
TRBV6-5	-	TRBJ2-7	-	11	CASSYFYEQYF	TGTGCCAGCAGTTACTTCTACGAGCAGTACTTC
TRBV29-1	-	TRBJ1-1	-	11	CSTSRTLEAFF	TGCAGCACGTCCAGGACCTTAGAAGCTTTCTTT
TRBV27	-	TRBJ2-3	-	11	CASSAGGAWYF	TGTGCCAGCAGTGCCGGGGGCGCTTGGTATTTT
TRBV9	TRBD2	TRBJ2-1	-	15	CASSQTGGPGNEQFF	TGTGCCAGCAGCCAAACGGGAGGGCCCGGCAATGAGCAGTTCTTC
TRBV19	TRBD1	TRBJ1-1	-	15	CASSMDRGQNTEAFF	TGTGCCAGTAGTATGGACAGGGGGCAGAACACTGAAGCTTTCTTT
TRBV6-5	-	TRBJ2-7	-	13	CASSPGGSTEQYF	TGTGCCAGCAGCCCTGGCGGGTCCACCGAGCAGTACTTC
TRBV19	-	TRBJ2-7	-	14	CASSPSLVSYEQYF	TGTGCCAGTAGTCCCTCTTTGGTGTCCTACGAGCAGTACTTC
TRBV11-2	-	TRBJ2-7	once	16	CASSLDPQGWWYEQYF	TGTGCCAGCAGCTTAGATCCGCAGGGATGGTGGTACGAGCAGTACTTC
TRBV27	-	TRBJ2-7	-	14	CASSFSIQGDEQYF	TGTGCCAGCAGTTTTTCTATACAGGGAGACGAGCAGTACTTC
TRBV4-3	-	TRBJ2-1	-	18	CASSQDPLETYGYNEQFF	TGCGCCAGCAGCCAAGATCCTCTTGAGACATATGGTTACAATGAGCAGTTCTTC
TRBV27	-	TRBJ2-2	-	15	CASSAMPGGTGELFF	TGTGCCAGCAGCGCGATGCCAGGCGGCACCGGGGAGCTGTTTTTT
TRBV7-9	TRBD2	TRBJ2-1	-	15	CASSPPSGSYNEQFF	TGTGCCAGCAGCCCCCCCAGCGGGAGTTACAATGAGCAGTTCTTC
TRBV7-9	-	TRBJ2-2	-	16	CASPPHTGINTGELFF	TGTGCCAGCCCTCCCCACACAGGGATCAACACCGGGGAGCTGTTTTTT
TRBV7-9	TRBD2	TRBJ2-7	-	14	CASSSRDYSYEQYF	TGTGCCAGCAGCTCCAGGGACTACTCCTACGAGCAGTACTTC
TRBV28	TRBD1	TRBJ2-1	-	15	CASSKTTGKGNEQFF	TGTGCCAGCAGCAAGACGACAGGGAAGGGCAATGAGCAGTTCTTC
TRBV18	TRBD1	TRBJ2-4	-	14	CASSPADRVHIQYF	TGTGCCAGCTCACCGGCCGACAGGGTACACATTCAGTACTTC
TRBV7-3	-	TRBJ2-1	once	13	CASSLSINFEQFF	TGTGCCAGCAGCTTAAGTATTAACTTTGAGCAGTTCTTC
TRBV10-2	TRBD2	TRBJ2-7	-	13	CASRTSGNYEQYF	TGCGCCAGCAGGACTAGCGGGAACTACGAGCAGTACTTC
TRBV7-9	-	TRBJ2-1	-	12	CASSRPGNEQFF	TGTGCCAGCAGCAGACCGGGCAATGAGCAGTTCTTC